A single sample gave rise to the 17 T cell receptor delta chains below, sequenced in a study of gammadelta T cells in human blood. TCRdb re-called the RT-PCR reads through CATT. This sample has about a thousand delta-chain clones, with about 20% found just once. The specimen was Vgamma9Vdelta2 gamma-delta T cells from fetal blood. All receptors derive from a human fetus.

About this clone: Given a far larger clone just one base away, this is likely a sequencing read error. V usage is TRDV2 and J usage is TRDJ3, with 7 bases fitting TRDD3. The J gene, missing from TCRdb, was assigned here through DNA to germline matching. CDR3 length equals 17 residues. J gave up 2 bases and V 3 bases, and 6 bases lay outside the gene matches. The germline V gene has CDR1 GEAIGNYY and CDR2 EKD. The CDR3 here is CACDVLGYTWDTRQMFF. Written as DNA, the CDR3 is TGTGCCTGTGACGTACTGGGGTATACCTGGGACACCCGACAGATGTTTTTC.

This clone was seen a handful of times. The chain couples TRDV2 to TRDJ3, with 9 positions matching TRDD3. In germline, CDR1 is GEAIGNYY, CDR2 EKD. The trim removed 0 bases at V and 0 bases at J, leaving 5 bases unmatched. The CDR3 length is 19 residues. The CDR3 DNA sequence: TGTGCCTGTGACACCGTACTGGGGGAGAGCTCCTGGGACACCCGACAGATGTTTTTC. Protein: CACDTVLGESSWDTRQMFF.

This clone has a handful of counts. The chain couples TRDV2 to TRDJ1, with 11 bases identical to TRDD3. The CDR3 has 15 amino acids. J was trimmed by 2 bases and V by 2 bases; bases with no gene match: 3. Germline V gene lookup returns CDR1 GEAIGNYY and CDR2 EKD. The CDR3 sequence is CACDKYWGITDKLIF. For the CDR3, the DNA is TGTGCCTGTGACAAGTACTGGGGGATAACCGATAAACTCATCTTT.

Of note for this clone: A far bigger clonotype differs at one base, so this is likely a read error. This chain connects TRDV2 to TRDJ3; perhaps TRDD3 as D (5 bases). Because TCRdb records no J gene, it was assigned here through a match of the DNA to germline. The CDR3 runs to 17 residues. Germline-derived CDR1 and CDR2 are GEAIGNYY and EKD. CDR3 bases: TGTGCCTGTGACACCCCTGGGAACTCCTGGGACACCCGGCAGATGTTTTTC. This gives the protein CACDTPGNSWDTRQMFF.

A remark on this clone: This probably arose from a read error, given a far larger clone one base away. No call exists for the J gene, whereas the V gene is TRDV2; the tabulated D call, TRDD3, remains unverified against the DNA. Germline-derived CDR1 and CDR2 are GEAIGNYY and EKD. This CDR3 has 17 residues. The CDR3 DNA follows: TGTGCCTGTGACACCTGGGGGATATCCTGGGACACCCGACAGATGTTTTTT. It yields the protein CACDTWGISWDTRQMFF.

In the case of this clone: A read error is the likely source, as a far larger clone sits one nucleotide away. The chain has TRDV2 and TRDJ3, with 11 positions matching TRDD3. The J gene comes from matching the DNA to germline here; TCRdb lacks it. Looked up from germline, CDR1 is GEAIGNYY and CDR2 is EKD. The CDR3 consists of 23 residues. CDR3 coding DNA: TGTGCCTGTGACCACCGACGGGGAATTTCACTGGGGGATAGTTCCTGGGACGCCCGACAGATGTTTTTC. Its protein product is CACDHRRGISLGDSSWDARQMFF.

Note on this clone: A far larger clone is off by one base, so a read error is likely. This sample includes further DNA sequences coding for the same CDR3. V gene TRDV2 was called; the J gene was not; TRDD3, the table's D call, was not compared with the DNA. This CDR3 spans 13 amino acids. Per germline, CDR1 GEAIGNYY and CDR2 EKD. CDR3 in amino acids: CACDTWGTDKLIF. The CDR3 nucleotides are TGTGCCTGTGACACCTGGGGGACCGATAAACTCATTTTT.

This clone occurred a few times. This chain joins TRDV2 and TRDJ3; D possibly corresponds to TRDD3 (6 bases). Germline assignment: CDR1 GEAIGNYY and CDR2 EKD. The CDR3 is 17 amino acids. The V end was cut by 3 bases, the J end by 2 bases, with 13 bases between. DNA of the CDR3: TGTGCCTGTGACCCCGTACTGGGCACCTGGGACACCCGACAGATGTTTTTC. Translated: CACDPVLGTWDTRQMFF.

Details on this clone: This may stem from a read error, because a much larger clone lies one nucleotide away. V usage is TRDV2 and J usage is TRDJ3, with 10 bases matching TRDD3. TCRdb supplies no J gene; here it was assigned by aligning the nucleotide sequence to germline. This CDR3 region has 18 residues. Germline assignment: CDR1 GEAIGNYY and CDR2 EKD. The V gene end was trimmed by 5 bases and the J gene end by 0 bases; junction bases not matched to a gene: 6. DNA of the CDR3: TGTGCCTGTGTGTATGCTGGGGGATACTCCTGGGACACCCGACAGATGTTTTTC. Its translation is CACVYAGGYSWDTRQMFF.

By sample share, this clone is large. The J gene is TRDJ3, the V gene TRDV2, with 9 bases matching TRDD3. V gave up 3 bases and J gave up 0 bases; unmatched junction bases: 2. Germline V gives CDR1 GEAIGNYY, CDR2 EKD. There are 17 residues in the CDR3. CDR3 amino acids: CACDWGIVSWDTRQMFF. CDR3 DNA sequence: TGTGCCTGTGACTGGGGGATAGTCTCCTGGGACACCCGACAGATGTTTTTC.

In this sample, this clone is medium-sized (0.01 to 0.1%). The V gene is TRDV2, the J gene TRDJ3; 12 bases match TRDD3. Germline CDR1 and CDR2: GEAIGNYY and EKD. The V and J ends lost 0 bases and 0 bases, in that order; junction bases with no gene match: 5. The CDR3 consists of 20 residues. The CDR3 DNA follows: TGTGCCTGTGACACCGTACTGGGGGATACAAGCTCCTGGGACACCCGACAGATGTTTTTC. This sequence encodes CACDTVLGDTSSWDTRQMFF.

Concerning this clone: One base separates it from a far larger clone, so it is likely a read error. The chain combines TRDV2 with TRDJ2, with D perhaps matching TRDD3 (5 bases). TCRdb records no J gene; here it was assigned by comparing the DNA to germline. The V gene's germline CDR1 is GEAIGNYY and CDR2 EKD. V was cut by 0 bases and J by 4 bases, with 8 bases left in between. The CDR3 has 14 residues. The chain's CDR3 is CACDTWGKTAQLFF. CDR3 DNA: TGTGCCTGTGACACCTGGGGAAAGACAGCACAACTCTTCTTT.

The V call is TRDV2, the J call TRDJ3; the D is unclear. TCRdb leaves out the J gene; it was filled in here by matching the DNA to germline. The CDR3 loop spans 17 amino acids. Germline CDR1 GEAIGNYY, CDR2 EKD. V was pared by 0 bases and J by 0 bases, with 8 bases between. Here the CDR3 DNA reads TGTGCCTGTGACACCATACTCAGCTCCTGGGACACCCGACAGATGTTTTTC. It codes for CACDTILSSWDTRQMFF.

For this clone: The likely explanation is a read error, given a far larger clone one base away. Other DNA sequences in this sample translate to the same CDR3. The chain has TRDV2 and TRDJ3; 9 bases are a match to TRDD3. TCRdb lists no J gene, so it was determined here by aligning the DNA to germline. In germline, CDR1 is GEAIGNYY, CDR2 EKD. This CDR3 is built from 17 residues. CDR3 bases: TGTGCCTGTGACGTACTGGGGGACTCCTGGGATACCCGACAGATGTTTTTC. Residues: CACDVLGDSWDTRQMFF.

Comment on this clone: A single base separates this from a much larger clone, so it may be a read error. The chain employs TRDV2 and TRDJ3, with 11 bases aligning to TRDD3. The J gene, not given by TCRdb, was assigned here from a germline match of the nucleotide sequence. Germline CDR1 GEAIGNYY, CDR2 EKD. The length of the CDR3 is 19 residues. The CDR3 region has the DNA TGTGCTTGTGACACCTGGGGGATACTGGACTCCTGGGACACCCGACAGATGTTTTTC. Its translation is CACDTWGILDSWDTRQMFF.

Notes on this clone: This may be a read error, as it is one base from a much larger clone. The gene calls are TRDV2 and TRDJ2; tentative D call: TRDD3 (5 bases). No J gene was available from TCRdb, and it was assigned here by a germline match of the DNA. Germline V gives CDR1 GEAIGNYY, CDR2 EKD. The CDR3 is made up of 14 amino acids. V lost 0 bases to trimming and J lost 8 bases, with 12 bases between them. The CDR3 nucleotides are TGTGCCTGTGACACCTGGGAGATACATGCACAACTCTTCTTT. Translating it yields CACDTWEIHAQLFF.

By share, this clone ranks as medium-sized. V gene TRDV2 combines with J gene TRDJ3, with TRDD3 identical over 8 bases. V was pared by 1 base and J by 1 base, with 14 bases of the junction left unmatched. The germline gives CDR1 GEAIGNYY, CDR2 EKD. This CDR3 contains 21 residues. The CDR3 region is CACDTPWGIPKLSWDTRQMFF. The CDR3 region has the DNA TGTGCCTGTGACACGCCTTGGGGGATTCCGAAACTTTCCTGGGACACCCGACAGATGTTTTTC.